Shown below are 6 T cell receptor beta chains from a single sample sequenced in a study of blood T cell repertoires in COVID-19. Measured with immunoSEQ multiplex PCR; TCRdb has only the in-frame clones, and not every one. The top ten hold under 3.5% of the sample, which has just under 350,000 clones, around nine tenths seen once. Sequencing was done on a sample of peripheral blood. The receptors derive from a woman aged 18-29 years who had recovered from COVID-19.

The chain links TRBV27 to TRBJ2-1; 8 nucleotides line up with TRBD2. Germline CDR1 is MNHEY and CDR2 is SMNVEV (reference sequence). The CDR3 contains 14 residues. With V trimmed by 7 bases and J by 6 bases, 8 bases remained unmatched. For the CDR3, the DNA is TGTGCCAGCAATGAAGGGGGACTAGTCAATGAGCAGTTCTTC. As protein: CASNEGGLVNEQFF.

The gene calls are TRBV27 and TRBJ2-2; TRBD2 agrees at 9 bases. The trim removed 1 base at V and 7 bases at J, leaving 7 bases unmatched. The germline gives CDR1 MNHEY, CDR2 SMNVEV (reference sequence). The CDR3 totals 16 residues. CDR3 in DNA: TGTGCCAGCAGTTTATATTGGCGGGAGGGGATCGGGGAGCTGTTTTTT. It yields the protein CASSLYWREGIGELFF.

V gene TRBV19 combines with J gene TRBJ1-1; D is uncertain. Trimming left V 7 bases short and J 1 base short, with 16 bases between. This CDR3 region has 15 residues. Germline-derived CDR1 and CDR2 are LNHDA and SQIVND (reference sequence). The CDR3 is CASTVGYRKNTEAFF. CDR3 nucleotides: TGTGCCAGTACCGTAGGCTACAGAAAGAACACTGAAGCTTTCTTT.

The chain couples TRBV2 to TRBJ1-6; 7 bases align to TRBD1. V trimming: 2 bases; J trimming: 8 bases; junction bases outside the gene matches: 3. Per germline, CDR1 SNHLY and CDR2 FYNNEI. The CDR3 runs 14 residues. The chain's CDR3 is CASSETGTDSPLHF. DNA for the CDR3: TGTGCCAGCAGTGAAACAGGGACAGATTCACCCCTCCACTTT.

This chain joins TRBV12-5 and TRBJ1-3; the D gene is possibly TRBD1 (6 bases). Germline V gene data show CDR1 as LGHNT and CDR2 as FRNRAP. This CDR3 region has 18 residues. Trimming removed 6 bases at V and 0 bases at J, with 21 bases between. CDR3 nucleotides: TGTGCTAGTGGCTACCCGGTGGGGGGGGCCGACTCTGGAAACACCATATATTTT. Residues: CASGYPVGGADSGNTIYF.

The V gene is TRBV4-3, the J gene TRBJ2-1; weak D call: TRBD2 (6 bases). From germline, CDR1 is LGHNA and CDR2 YSLEER. Trimming stripped 1 base from V and 2 bases from J, with 12 bases between. CDR3 length equals 16 residues. CDR3: CASSQGRATTYNEQFF. The DNA for the CDR3 is TGCGCCAGCAGCCAAGGGAGGGCCACTACCTACAATGAGCAGTTCTTC.